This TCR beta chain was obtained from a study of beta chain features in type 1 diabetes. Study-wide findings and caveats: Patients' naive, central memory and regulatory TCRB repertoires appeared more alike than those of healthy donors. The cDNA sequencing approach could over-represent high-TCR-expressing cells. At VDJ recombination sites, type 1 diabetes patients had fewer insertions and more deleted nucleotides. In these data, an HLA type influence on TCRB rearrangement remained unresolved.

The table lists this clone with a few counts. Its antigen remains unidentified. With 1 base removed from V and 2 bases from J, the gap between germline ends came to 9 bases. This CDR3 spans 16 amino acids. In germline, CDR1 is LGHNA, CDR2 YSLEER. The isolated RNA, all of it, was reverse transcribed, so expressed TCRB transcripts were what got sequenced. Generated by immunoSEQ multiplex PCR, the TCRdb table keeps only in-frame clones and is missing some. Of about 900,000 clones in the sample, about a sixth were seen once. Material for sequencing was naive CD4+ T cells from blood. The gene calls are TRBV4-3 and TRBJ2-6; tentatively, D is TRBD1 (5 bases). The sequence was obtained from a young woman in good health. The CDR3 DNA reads TGCGCCAGCAGCCAAGTCGCAGGGACTGGGGCCAACGTCCTGACTTTC. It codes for CASSQVAGTGANVLTF.